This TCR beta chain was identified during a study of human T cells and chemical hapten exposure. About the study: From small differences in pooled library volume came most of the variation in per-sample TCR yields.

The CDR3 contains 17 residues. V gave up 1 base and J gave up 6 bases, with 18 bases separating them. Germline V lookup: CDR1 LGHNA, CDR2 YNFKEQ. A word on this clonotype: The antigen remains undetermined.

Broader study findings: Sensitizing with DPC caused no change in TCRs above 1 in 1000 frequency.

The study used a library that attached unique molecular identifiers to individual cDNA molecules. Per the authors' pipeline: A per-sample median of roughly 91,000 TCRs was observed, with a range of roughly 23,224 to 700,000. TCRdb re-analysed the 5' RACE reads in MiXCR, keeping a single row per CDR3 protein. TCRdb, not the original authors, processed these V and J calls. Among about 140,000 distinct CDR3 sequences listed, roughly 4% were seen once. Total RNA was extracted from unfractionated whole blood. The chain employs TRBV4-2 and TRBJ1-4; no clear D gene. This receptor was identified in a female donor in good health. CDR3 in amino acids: CASSQGAKTPGYEKLFF. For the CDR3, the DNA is TGTGCCAGCAGCCAAGGAGCGAAAACCCCCGGGTATGAAAAACTGTTTTTT.